The T cell receptor (beta chain) under discussion was sequenced for a study of identical twins. Notes on the study in general: Whereas memory repertoires showed no such difference, abundant cord blood beta clonotypes carried fewer insertions. Monozygotic twins shared more out-of-frame TCR alpha than recombination models predicted.

This clonotype was seen a few times. What it binds is not known. The germline V gene encodes CDR1 LGHNA and CDR2 YSLEER. Trimming at V came to 3 bases and at J to 2 bases, leaving 11 bases not matched to a gene. This CDR3 region has 17 residues. Template switching created a universal primer site, and the cDNA included unique molecular identifiers. TCRdb processed the 5' RACE reads anew with MiXCR; each CDR3 protein has one entry. The profile shows a few hundred thousand distinct CDR3 sequences, over 8.5% of them singletons. These same data were also listed under a study on yellow fever vaccine responses in identical twins. This second report adds: Twins' vaccine T cell response reportedly gave the appearance of partial convergence and partial personalization.

This receptor was identified in a woman aged 18-29 years in good health. The chain joins TRBV4-3 to TRBJ2-7; 9 bases are shared with TRBD1. The source material was PBMCs. The CDR3: CASSQKRLRQGAYEQYF. The DNA of the CDR3 is TGCGCCAGCAGCCAGAAGCGCCTGCGACAGGGGGCCTACGAGCAGTACTTC.